The rows below give T cell receptor beta chains drawn from one sample of a study of cytomegalovirus exposure and HLA in healthy donors. The assay was immunoSEQ multiplex PCR, and TCRdb's table has in-frame clones only and misses some. The table lists 150,000 to 200,000 clones, 81% of them singletons. The sample taken for sequencing was PBMCs. The source of these receptors is a woman between 18 and 29 years old in good health and CMV-seropositive. CDR3s include the opening cysteine and the closing phenylalanine or tryptophan. A D gene is named only where the DNA matches it firmly. Clone size appears in some rows only: once, few, many, or a class for an expanded clone.

abundance	v_gene	d_gene	j_gene	CDR3nt	CDR3aa
-	TRBV7-8	TRBD1	TRBJ2-2	TGTGCCAGCAGCTTATGGGCCGGGACAGGGCGAGGGGAGCTGTTTTTT	CASSLWAGTGRGELFF
-	TRBV10-2	-	TRBJ1-1	TGCGCCAGCAGTGAGTCGAGCGGAAACACTGAAGCTTTCTTT	CASSESSGNTEAFF
-	TRBV4-1	-	TRBJ1-2	TGCGCCAGCAGCCAAGGACGCGGAGGGGCTAACTATGGCTACACCTTC	CASSQGRGGANYGYTF
-	TRBV6-1	-	TRBJ2-4	TGTGCCAGCAGTGTACAGAATACCAAAAACATTCAGTACTTC	CASSVQNTKNIQYF
-	TRBV4-3	-	TRBJ1-2	TGCGCCAGCAGCCAAGGAGTCAGGGCTTACGGCTACACCTTC	CASSQGVRAYGYTF
-	TRBV9	-	TRBJ1-1	TGTGCCAGCAGCGTAGGGAACAGGAACACTGAAGCTTTCTTT	CASSVGNRNTEAFF
-	TRBV29-1	-	TRBJ1-4	TGCAGCGTTCGGTTTAATGAAAAACTGTTTTTT	CSVRFNEKLFF
once	TRBV5-6	-	TRBJ1-2	TGTGCCAGCAGCTTGGAGCGGGGGTCCTGGGGCTACACCTTC	CASSLERGSWGYTF
-	TRBV7-2	-	TRBJ1-5	TGTGCCAGCACTCCCGATGGGGGGGGCAATCAGCCCCAGCATTTT	CASTPDGGGNQPQHF
-	TRBV6-5	-	TRBJ1-6	TGTGCCAGCAGTCTACGCGGTCCTTATAATTCACCCCTCCACTTT	CASSLRGPYNSPLHF
-	TRBV7-9	TRBD1	TRBJ2-2	TGTGCCAGCGGGACAGAAAACACCGGGGAGCTGTTTTTT	CASGTENTGELFF
-	TRBV6-6	TRBD2	TRBJ2-7	TGTGCCAGCAGTGCGACTAGCGGGGGGTCCTACGAGCAGTACTTC	CASSATSGGSYEQYF
-	TRBV7-7	-	TRBJ1-6	TGTGCTAGCAGCGCCCTTCGGAGCTCCTATAATTCACCCCTCCACTTT	CASSALRSSYNSPLHF
few	TRBV4-1	TRBD1	TRBJ1-4	TGCGCCAGCAGTTTGGGACAGGGGGGCACTAATGAAAAACTGTTTTTT	CASSLGQGGTNEKLFF
-	TRBV4-3	TRBD1	TRBJ1-5	TGCGCCAGCAGCCTCGGGACAGGGGAAAATCAGCCCCAGCATTTT	CASSLGTGENQPQHF
few	TRBV6-5	-	TRBJ1-2	TGTGCCAGCAGTCCGGGAGGCTATGGCTACACCTTC	CASSPGGYGYTF
once	TRBV7-9	TRBD2	TRBJ2-5	TGTGCCAGCGATAAATCTGCGGGGGGCGGGGTCTCGGAGACCCAGTACTTC	CASDKSAGGGVSETQYF
-	TRBV9	TRBD1	TRBJ1-6	TGTGCCAGCAGCCCCACCGGGACAGGGTACTCACCCCTCCACTTT	CASSPTGTGYSPLHF
-	TRBV4-1	-	TRBJ1-3	TGCGCCAGCAGCCAAGAATTGGGAGGGTCTGGAAACACCATATATTTT	CASSQELGGSGNTIYF
-	TRBV19	-	TRBJ1-3	TGTGCCAGTAGGCAGGTCTCTGGAAACACCATATATTTT	CASRQVSGNTIYF
-	TRBV21-1	-	TRBJ2-7	TGTGCCAGCAGCAATTCACAGGGGGCCCACGAGCAGTACTTC	CASSNSQGAHEQYF
-	TRBV7-9	-	TRBJ2-1	TGTGCCAGCAGCGACTATGGGGAGTACCAAGGCCATGAGCAGTTCTTC	CASSDYGEYQGHEQFF
-	TRBV18	TRBD1	TRBJ1-1	TGTGCCAGCTCGCTCACAAGGGGGCAGGGGAACACTGAAGCTTTCTTT	CASSLTRGQGNTEAFF
-	TRBV11-1	-	TRBJ2-5	TGTGCCAGCAGCCAAATGACAGGGAGGGAGACCCAGTACTTC	CASSQMTGRETQYF
-	TRBV11-2	TRBD1	TRBJ2-4	TGTGCCAGCAGCTGGGACAGGGGTTCTATGGGGCTAGCCAAAAACATTCAGTACTTC	CASSWDRGSMGLAKNIQYF
-	TRBV6-1	TRBD1	TRBJ1-1	TGTGCCAGCCGAGACAGGGGCGCAATGAACACTGAAGCTTTCTTT	CASRDRGAMNTEAFF
few	TRBV6-1	-	TRBJ2-7	TGTGCCAGCAGCCCTGGACTCTTCGGGGAGCAGTACTTC	CASSPGLFGEQYF
-	TRBV27	-	TRBJ1-6	TGTGCCAGCAGTGCCTCCCGGTATAATTCACCCCTCCACTTC	CASSASRYNSPLHF
-	TRBV29-1	-	TRBJ1-2	TGCAGCGCCCGGGACACAACAAACTATGGCTACACCTTC	CSARDTTNYGYTF
-	TRBV7-2	-	TRBJ1-6	TGTGCCAGCAGCTTACGTGGCGGCATGAATAATTCACCCCTCCACTTT	CASSLRGGMNNSPLHF
few	TRBV6-5	-	TRBJ2-2	TGTGCCAGCAGTTACTCGATGGGACAAAACACCGGGGAGCTGTTTTTT	CASSYSMGQNTGELFF
-	TRBV5-5	-	TRBJ1-6	TGTGCCAGCAGCTTTCCGGGTTCCTATAATTCACCCCTCCACTTT	CASSFPGSYNSPLHF
-	TRBV27	-	TRBJ2-1	TGTGCCAGCAGTTTGGGGCAGGGGACCTACAATGAGCAGTTCTTC	CASSLGQGTYNEQFF
once	TRBV5-4	TRBD2	TRBJ2-3	TGTGCCAGCAGCTTATCACTAGCGGGGGGGTATGGGGATACGCAGTATTTT	CASSLSLAGGYGDTQYF
-	TRBV15	TRBD1	TRBJ2-7	TGTGCCACCAGCACCGGGACAGGTGTCTTCTACGAGCAGTACTTC	CATSTGTGVFYEQYF
once	TRBV19	-	TRBJ1-2	TGTGCCAGTAGCCCTCGGTTGCGCGGTGGTGGCTACACCTTC	CASSPRLRGGGYTF
-	TRBV19	-	TRBJ2-7	TGTGCCAGTAGCCTACGACGGGGAGTAACCTACGAGCAGTACTTC	CASSLRRGVTYEQYF
-	TRBV19	-	TRBJ1-1	TGTGCCAGTAGTATAGGGGTTCAGGGGCTGACTGAAGCTTTCTTT	CASSIGVQGLTEAFF
-	TRBV5-4	TRBD2	TRBJ2-7	TGTGCCAGCAGCTTGCCAGGGAGGGCCTACGAGCAGTACTTC	CASSLPGRAYEQYF
once	TRBV14	-	TRBJ2-1	TGTGCCAGCAGCCCCGAGGACAGCTACAATGAGCAGTTCTTC	CASSPEDSYNEQFF
-	TRBV29-1	-	TRBJ1-1	TGCAGCGGAAAGACAGGTCCAGACACTGAAGCTTTCTTT	CSGKTGPDTEAFF
-	TRBV30	-	TRBJ2-2	TGTGCCTGGAGTGTAAGGGGTTGGGGCACCGGGGAGCTGTTTTTT	CAWSVRGWGTGELFF
-	TRBV4-3	TRBD2	TRBJ2-2	TGCGCCAGCAGCCCGGGGACTAGCGGGGGGGCGGGCGGGGAGCTGTTTTTT	CASSPGTSGGAGGELFF
-	TRBV4-1	TRBD1	TRBJ1-4	TGCGCCAGCAGCTTACAGGGGGTAGCTAATGAAAAACTGTTTTTT	CASSLQGVANEKLFF